These T cell receptor beta chains were read from a single sample in a study of molecular identifiers for immune sequencing clone quantification. In TCRdb, the PCR reads were re-called with MiXCR into one record per CDR3 protein. The table lists tens of thousands of distinct CDR3 sequences, 15% to 20% of them singletons. Sequenced input: naive CD8+ T cells from blood, with Jurkat cell RNA spiked in. The receptor set was obtained from a human donor in good health. Some libraries in this study had Jurkat cell RNA spiked in. The CDR3 runs from the conserved cysteine through the conserved F or W. The order of the fields is D gene, clone size, J gene, V gene, CDR3 DNA, CDR3 protein. The D gene is left open where the match is weak. Some rows mark clone size as missing; the rest say once, few, many or name a class of expanded clone.

-,many,TRBJ1-1,TRBV10-2,TGCGCCAGCAGTGAGCCCCCCCCGGCGGGACTCACTGAAGCTTTCTTT,CASSEPPPAGLTEAFF
-,-,TRBJ2-3,TRBV7-2,TGTGCCAGCAGCTTAGATTGGTACAGTGCCAGCGCAGATACGCAGTATTTT,CASSLDWYSASADTQYF
-,-,TRBJ2-7,TRBV11-1,TGTGCCAGCAGCTTATTTGGTAGCGGACCCTACGAGCAGTACTTC,CASSLFGSGPYEQYF
-,few,TRBJ2-7,TRBV27,TGTGCCAGCAGTGATCCTGGTCGCGGCGGGAACTCCTACGAGCAGCACTTC,CASSDPGRGGNSYEQHF
TRBD2,many,TRBJ2-7,TRBV20-1,TGCAGTGCTAGTCAACTAGCGGGAGAATGGGGTGAGCAGTACTTC,CSASQLAGEWGEQYF
-,many,TRBJ1-3,TRBV15,TGTGCCACCAGCGTACTCAGGGGCTCTGGAAACACCATATATTTT,CATSVLRGSGNTIYF
-,-,TRBJ2-5,TRBV21-1,TGTGCCAGTAGCAAAGAGTCGTTGTTTCGGGAGACGCAAGGGACCCAGTACTTC,CASSKESLFRETQGTQYF
-,many,TRBJ2-5,TRBV7-6,TGTGCCAGCAGCTTAGTTAGGGTGGTTGAGACCCAGTACTTC,CASSLVRVVETQYF
-,many,TRBJ2-1,TRBV6-2/TRBV6-3,TGTGCCAGCAGTCCCCCCCGAGACTACTCCTACAATGAGCAGTTCTTC,CASSPPRDYSYNEQFF
-,many,TRBJ1-5,TRBV27,TGTGCCAGCAGTTTCGGGGCGAGGCAGCCCCAGCATTTT,CASSFGARQPQHF
-,many,TRBJ2-7,TRBV7-9,TGTGCCAGCAGCCCACTACCTTACGAGCAGTACTTC,CASSPLPYEQYF
-,many,TRBJ2-7,TRBV4-3,TGCGCCAGCAGCCAATACGGAGGGAGCTCCTACGAGCAGTACTTC,CASSQYGGSSYEQYF
-,many,TRBJ2-5,TRBV28,TGTGCCAGCAGTCCGGACAGCGGACGAGAGACCCAGTACTTC,CASSPDSGRETQYF
-,many,TRBJ2-1,TRBV20-1,TGCAGTGCTAGAGTAGTTAGCGGCACCTACAATGAGCAGTTCTTC,CSARVVSGTYNEQFF
-,many,TRBJ2-4,TRBV18,TGTGCCAGCTCACCACAGGGCGTTGTACCCAAAAACATTCAGTACTTC,CASSPQGVVPKNIQYF
TRBD2,few,TRBJ2-7,TRBV19,TGTGCCAGTAGTGAGCGGGAGAGGCCCTACGAGCAGTACTTC,CASSERERPYEQYF
TRBD2,many,TRBJ2-1,TRBV7-9,TGTGCCAGCAGCTCTCCCTCATTAGCGGGAGTGGGGGATGAGCAGTTCTTC,CASSSPSLAGVGDEQFF
-,-,TRBJ2-3,TRBV3-1,TGTGCCAGCAGCTCCCAATGGGACGGCACAGATACGCAGTATTTT,CASSSQWDGTDTQYF
TRBD2,-,TRBJ2-2,TRBV4-1,TGCACCAGCAGCCAAGGCTCTAGCGGGGCGCCCACCGGGGAGCTGTTTTTT,CTSSQGSSGAPTGELFF
-,many,TRBJ2-5,TRBV6-2/TRBV6-3,TGTGCCAGCAGTTACATGCAAACTACCCAGTACTTC,CASSYMQTTQYF
-,-,TRBJ2-5,TRBV6-5,TGTGCCAGCAGTTACTCCGGACAAGCCCAAGTGACCCAGTACTTC,CASSYSGQAQVTQYF
-,many,TRBJ2-2,TRBV2,TGTGCCAGCAGTGAAGCGATAATTGGACAGCCAAACACCGGGGAGCTGTTTTTT,CASSEAIIGQPNTGELFF
-,many,TRBJ1-6,TRBV18,TGTGCCAGCTCACAGGACGGCGCCGTGTATAATTCACCCCTCCACTTT,CASSQDGAVYNSPLHF
-,-,TRBJ1-2,TRBV12-3/TRBV12-4,TGTGCCTCCCTAGGGACGGGGTTTGTCTATGCCTACACCTTC,CASLGTGFVYAYTF
-,-,TRBJ2-1,TRBV12-3/TRBV12-4,TGTGCCAGCATCCAGGCAATCTCCTACAATGAGCAGTTCTTC,CASIQAISYNEQFF
-,many,TRBJ1-5,TRBV18,TGTGCCAGCTCACCAGAAACAGCCATTAGCAATCAGCCCCAGCATTTT,CASSPETAISNQPQHF
-,many,TRBJ2-1,TRBV24-1,TGTGCCACCAGTGATTTGGAGGACAATGAGCAGTTCTTC,CATSDLEDNEQFF
-,-,TRBJ2-2,TRBV4-2,TGTGCCAGCAGCCAAGATCGACCGGGGGGCAAGACCGGGGAGCTGTTTTTT,CASSQDRPGGKTGELFF
-,few,TRBJ2-1,TRBV12-3/TRBV12-4,TGTGCCAGCAGTTGGAGCGTCAATGAGCAGTTCTTC,CASSWSVNEQFF
-,many,TRBJ2-3,TRBV15,TGTGCCACCAGCCAAACGGGAACATACACAGATACGCAGTATTTT,CATSQTGTYTDTQYF
-,few,TRBJ2-3,TRBV19,TGTGCCAGTAGTATGGTCTACACAGATACGCAGTATTTT,CASSMVYTDTQYF
-,few,TRBJ2-2,TRBV27,TGTGCCACCGGGGCGGGCTTGAACACCGGGGAGCTGTTTTTT,CATGAGLNTGELFF
TRBD2,-,TRBJ2-7,TRBV30,TGTGCCTGGACTAGCGGGAGGTCCTACGAGCAGTACTTC,CAWTSGRSYEQYF
-,few,TRBJ1-2,TRBV19,TGTGCCAGTAGTATAGATCCCCTTACAGTCTATGGCTACACCTTC,CASSIDPLTVYGYTF
TRBD1,many,TRBJ2-1,TRBV20-1,TGCAGTGCTAGGAACAGGGGGCATTACAATGAGCAGTTCTTC,CSARNRGHYNEQFF
-,-,TRBJ1-1,TRBV27,TGTGCCAGCAGTAAGGAAAGTATGAACACTGAAGCTTTCTTT,CASSKESMNTEAFF
-,many,TRBJ2-7,TRBV7-9,TGTGCCAGCAGCCCCGGGACCTCAGAGGTCGGGGAGCAGTACTTC,CASSPGTSEVGEQYF
-,few,TRBJ1-4,TRBV24-1,TGTGCCACCAGTGATTTGCGTTCGCCACCCGCAACTAATGAAAAACTGTTTTTT,CATSDLRSPPATNEKLFF
TRBD2,many,TRBJ2-3,TRBV7-9,TGTGCCAGCAGTACTAAGCGGGAGGGCGGTACAGATACGCAGTATTTT,CASSTKREGGTDTQYF
-,-,TRBJ2-7,TRBV18,TGTGCCAGCTCACCAAGGCAAGACGAGCAGTACTTC,CASSPRQDEQYF
-,-,TRBJ2-7,TRBV3-1,TGTGCCAGCAGCCAAGGTAGGGCCCCCTACGAGCAGTGCTTC,CASSQGRAPYEQCF
-,-,TRBJ2-7,TRBV27,TGTGCCAGCAGTTGGGTTACAGGGCAAGGGCAGTACTTC,CASSWVTGQGQYF
-,many,TRBJ2-1,TRBV5-5,TGTGCCAGCAGCTTTTGGGGGGCCCATGAGCAGTTCTTC,CASSFWGAHEQFF
-,many,TRBJ2-1,TRBV6-5,TGTGCCAGCAGTTACGGGGGCATTTTAGGTGAGCAGTTCTTC,CASSYGGILGEQFF
-,-,TRBJ2-7,TRBV27,TGTGCCAGCAGTTTCTTAGCGGAACGAACCTACGAGCAGTACTTC,CASSFLAERTYEQYF
TRBD1,many,TRBJ2-5,TRBV7-9,TGTGCCAGCAGCCCATGGACAGGGGGCTTGGGAGAGACCCAGTACTTC,CASSPWTGGLGETQYF
-,few,TRBJ2-1,TRBV5-5,TGTGCCAGCAGCCCCTCAATCCTTTCGCGTGATGAGCAGTTCTTC,CASSPSILSRDEQFF
TRBD1,many,TRBJ1-5,TRBV20-1,TGCAGTGCTAGACAACAGACAGGGAGTAATCAGCCCCAGCATTTT,CSARQQTGSNQPQHF
-,many,TRBJ1-4,TRBV5-5,TGTGCCAGCAGCGTCTCCCCGGGTCCAAAGCAGGCTAATGAAAAACTGTTTTTT,CASSVSPGPKQANEKLFF
-,few,TRBJ2-6,TRBV12-3/TRBV12-4,TGTGCCATCGATACCGGGACTGGGTTCGGGGCCAACGTCCTGACTTTC,CAIDTGTGFGANVLTF
TRBD2,many,TRBJ2-3,TRBV5-8,TGTGCCAGCAGCTCCCTCCTAGCGGGAGAAACAGATACGCAGTATTTT,CASSSLLAGETDTQYF
TRBD2,few,TRBJ2-1,TRBV10-2,TGCGCCAGCATTCTAGCGGGAGGGCCGGGTGAGCAGTTCTTC,CASILAGGPGEQFF
TRBD2,many,TRBJ2-7,TRBV7-9,TGTGCCAGCAGCCCCGTGGGACTAGACAGCTCCTACGAGCAGTACTTC,CASSPVGLDSSYEQYF
-,many,TRBJ1-4,TRBV27,TGTGCCAGCAGTGAGAATGAAAAACTGTTTTTT,CASSENEKLFF
-,many,TRBJ2-3,TRBV4-3,TGCGCCAGCAGCCAAGACGGACTAACCTACACAGATACGCAGTATTTT,CASSQDGLTYTDTQYF
-,many,TRBJ2-7,TRBV24-1,TGTGCCACCAGTGATTCCTGGACCCCCTACGAGCAGTACTTC,CATSDSWTPYEQYF
-,many,TRBJ1-5,TRBV27,TGTGCCACCAAAATAACCGGGGAGGGAGATCAGCCCCAGCATTTT,CATKITGEGDQPQHF
TRBD1,many,TRBJ2-7,TRBV25-1,TGTGCCAGCAGTGAACCGGGACAGGGGGACGAGCAGTACTTC,CASSEPGQGDEQYF
-,many,TRBJ1-2,TRBV7-9,TGTGCCAGCAGCTCCCGGGGCCCGATCTTTGGCTACACCTTC,CASSSRGPIFGYTF